The table lists the clone carrying this T cell receptor (beta chain) with a few counts. Deletions cut 1 base from V and 4 bases from J, with 10 bases between. Germline V gives CDR1 SGHVS, CDR2 FQNEAQ. This CDR3 has 14 amino acids. The data derive from a study of T cells after yellow fever vaccination. Study-level information: With SMART-Seq v4 Ultra Low Input, the fractions containing low cell numbers were prepared. Points from the study as a whole: A large majority of primary-vaccination clones showed up again after the booster (about 96% CD4, about 90% CD8). Within FACS-sorted repertoires, abundant clonotypes contaminating from the bulk population could be present. Weaker, the secondary response had a peak occurring faster, on day 5 versus 15.

MiXCR, run by TCRdb on the 5' RACE reads, gives a single entry per CDR3 protein. This table has about 85,000 distinct CDR3 sequences, 10% to 15% appearing once. The V gene is TRBV7-8, the J gene TRBJ1-2; no firm D call. The sample here was CD8+ T cells not binding an NS4B(214-222) dextramer, sorted from PBMCs, taken 21 days after the first yellow fever vaccination. The clonotype was recovered from a man between 18 and 35 years old who received the YFV17D yellow fever vaccine. The CDR3 sequence is CASSLEAGSYGYTF. The CDR3 bases are TGTGCCAGCAGCTTAGAGGCGGGATCCTATGGCTACACCTTC.